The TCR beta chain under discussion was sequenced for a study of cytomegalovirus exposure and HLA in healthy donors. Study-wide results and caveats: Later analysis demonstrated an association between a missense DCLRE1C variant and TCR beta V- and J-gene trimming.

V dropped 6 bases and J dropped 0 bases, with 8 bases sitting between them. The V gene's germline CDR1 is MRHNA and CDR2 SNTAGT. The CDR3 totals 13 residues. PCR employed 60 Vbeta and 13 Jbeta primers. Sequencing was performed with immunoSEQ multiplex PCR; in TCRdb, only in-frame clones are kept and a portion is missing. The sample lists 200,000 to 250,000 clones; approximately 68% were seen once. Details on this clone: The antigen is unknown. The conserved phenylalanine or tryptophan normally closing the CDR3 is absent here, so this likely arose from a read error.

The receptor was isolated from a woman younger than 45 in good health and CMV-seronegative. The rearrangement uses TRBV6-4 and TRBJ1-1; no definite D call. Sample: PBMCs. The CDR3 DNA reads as TGTGCCAGCAGCAGGACTTTGAACACTGAAGCTTTCCTT. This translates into CASSRTLNTEAFL.